Each of the 3 T cell receptor beta chains below was sequenced from the same sample in a study of blood T cell repertoires in COVID-19. The method was immunoSEQ multiplex PCR; TCRdb's version includes in-frame clones alone and lacks a portion of them. Of 200,000 to 300,000 clones in the sample, more than 80% were seen once. Sequencing input: peripheral blood. Source of these receptors: a woman in her forties with acute or convalescent COVID-19.

The genes are TRBV19 and TRBJ1-3; no definite D call. The CDR3 runs 13 residues. V was clipped by 8 bases and J by 2 bases, with 10 bases between them. Germline V CDR1 and CDR2: LNHDA, SQIVND (reference sequence). The CDR3 here is CASSGGTGNTIYF. CDR3 bases: TGTGCCAGTTCAGGCGGGACTGGAAACACCATATATTTT.

This chain joins TRBV19 and TRBJ1-3; D possibly corresponds to TRBD1 (5 bases). The germline V and J ends were trimmed by 3 bases and 4 bases, with 16 bases remaining between them. This CDR3 is built from 16 residues. The germline gives CDR1 LNHDA, CDR2 SQIVND (reference sequence). The CDR3 bases are TGTGCCAGTAGTATTAACAGAAGGGGATCCGGAAACACCATATATTTT. The encoded protein is CASSINRRGSGNTIYF.

This clone was seen once. The chain carries TRBV6-2 or TRBV6-3 and TRBJ1-5; the D gene is possibly TRBD1 (5 bases). With 2 bases removed from V and 5 bases from J, the gap between germline ends came to 19 bases. Germline CDR1 is MNHEY and CDR2 is SVGEGT. The CDR3 is 17 residues long. The CDR3 sequence is CASSYGGTPSGDQPQHF. CDR3 nucleotide sequence: TGTGCCAGCAGTTACGGGGGGACGCCCTCGGGGGATCAGCCCCAGCATTTT.